This T cell receptor beta chain was sequenced in a study of T cell responses to AZD1222 COVID-19 vaccine. Assay: immunoSEQ multiplex PCR; the TCRdb copy retains only in-frame clones and omits some. This table has some 89,000 clones, more than 75% appearing once. CDR1 and CDR2 (germline): GTSNPN, SVGIG (reference sequence). The V gene lost 4 bases and the J gene lost 7 bases, with 14 bases spanning the gap. The CDR3 contains 13 residues. This TCR came from an adult in good health. The sequencing used peripheral blood, collected on day 0 of MenACWY control vaccination. The rearrangement uses TRBV30 and TRBJ1-5; maybe TRBD1 (6 bases). The CDR3 DNA reads as TGTGCCTGGACCCCTGGGGGGGCCCAGCCCCAGCATTTT. This translates into CAWTPGGAQPQHF.